This TCR beta chain emerged from a study of a mutant IDH1 vaccine in newly diagnosed glioma. Study context: In some groups vaccination began 4-6 weeks post-radiotherapy; others received it with temozolomide. Most patients had radiochemotherapy with temozolomide before enrollment; others had one alone.

Trimming left V 2 bases short and J 4 bases short, with 12 bases between. CDR3 length equals 15 residues. CDR1 is SGHTA and CDR2 is FQGNSA in the germline V gene. The time point was: week 11, during vaccination. What each vaccine dose contained was 300 ug of mutant IDH1 20-mer peptide, accompanied by topical imiquimod. General observations from the study: Pseudoprogression looked unconnected to shifts in top peripheral T cell clonotypes.

A word on this clone: As yet, its antigen is unknown.

Data came from immunoSEQ multiplex PCR; TCRdb stores just in-frame clones and leaves some out. The data contain some 130,000 clones, around four fifths of them singletons. This TCR derives from a man in his forties with glioma. The chain uses TRBV7-2 and TRBJ1-5; D gene uncertain. The material sequenced was PBMCs, taken from a glioma patient whose treatment included an IDH1 peptide vaccine. The CDR3 DNA is TGTGCCAGCAGCTTAATTGTGGCAGCTAATCAGCCCCAGCATTTT. This encodes CASSLIVAANQPQHF.